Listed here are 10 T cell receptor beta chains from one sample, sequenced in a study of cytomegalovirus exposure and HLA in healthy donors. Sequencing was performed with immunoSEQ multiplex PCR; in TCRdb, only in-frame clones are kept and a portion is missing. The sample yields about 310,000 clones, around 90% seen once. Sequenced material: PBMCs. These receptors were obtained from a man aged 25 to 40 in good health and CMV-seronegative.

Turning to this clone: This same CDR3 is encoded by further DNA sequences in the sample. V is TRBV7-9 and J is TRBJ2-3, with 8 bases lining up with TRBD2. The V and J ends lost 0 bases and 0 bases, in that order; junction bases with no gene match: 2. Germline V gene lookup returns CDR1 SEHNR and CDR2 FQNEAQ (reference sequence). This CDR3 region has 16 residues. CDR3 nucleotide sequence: TGTGCCAGCAGCTTAGCGAGCGGGGGAAGCACAGATACGCAGTATTTT. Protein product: CASSLASGGSTDTQYF.

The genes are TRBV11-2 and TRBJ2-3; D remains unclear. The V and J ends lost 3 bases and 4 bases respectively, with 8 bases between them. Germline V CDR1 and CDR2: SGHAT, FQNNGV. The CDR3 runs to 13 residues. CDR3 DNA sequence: TGTGCCAGCAGCTTTAGTCGGGCAGATACGCAGTATTTT. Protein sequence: CASSFSRADTQYF.

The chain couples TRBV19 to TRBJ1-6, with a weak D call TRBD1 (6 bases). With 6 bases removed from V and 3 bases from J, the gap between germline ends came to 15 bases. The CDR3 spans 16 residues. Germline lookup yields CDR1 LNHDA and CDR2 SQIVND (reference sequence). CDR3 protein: CASSLTQGLYNSPLHF. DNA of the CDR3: TGTGCCAGTAGCCTAACGCAGGGGCTCTATAATTCACCCCTCCACTTT. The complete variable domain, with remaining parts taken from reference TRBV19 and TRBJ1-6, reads DGGITQSPKYLFRKEGQNVTLSCEQNLNHDAMYWYRQDPGQGLRLIYYSQIVNDFQKGDIAEGYSVSREKKESFPLTVTSAQKNPTAFYLCASSLTQGLYNSPLHFGNGTRLTVT.

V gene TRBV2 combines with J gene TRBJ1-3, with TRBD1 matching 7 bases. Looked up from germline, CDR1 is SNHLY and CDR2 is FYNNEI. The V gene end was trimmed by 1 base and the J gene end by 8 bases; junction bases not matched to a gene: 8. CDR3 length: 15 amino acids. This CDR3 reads CASSEGQGDGYTIYF. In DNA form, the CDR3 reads TGTGCCAGCAGTGAAGGGCAGGGGGATGGTTACACCATATATTTT.

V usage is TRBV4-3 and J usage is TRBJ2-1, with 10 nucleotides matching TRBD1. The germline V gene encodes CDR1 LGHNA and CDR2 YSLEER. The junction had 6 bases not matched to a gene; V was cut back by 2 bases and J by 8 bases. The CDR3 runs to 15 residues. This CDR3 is CASSQLTGTGDEQFF. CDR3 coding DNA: TGCGCCAGCAGCCAACTAACCGGGACAGGGGATGAGCAGTTCTTC.

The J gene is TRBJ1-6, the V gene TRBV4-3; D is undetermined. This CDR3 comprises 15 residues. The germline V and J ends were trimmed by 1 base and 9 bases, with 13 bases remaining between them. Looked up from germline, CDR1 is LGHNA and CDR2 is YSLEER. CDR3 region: CASSQAGMYGSPLHF. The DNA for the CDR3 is TGCGCCAGCAGCCAAGCGGGGATGTACGGTTCACCCCTCCACTTT.

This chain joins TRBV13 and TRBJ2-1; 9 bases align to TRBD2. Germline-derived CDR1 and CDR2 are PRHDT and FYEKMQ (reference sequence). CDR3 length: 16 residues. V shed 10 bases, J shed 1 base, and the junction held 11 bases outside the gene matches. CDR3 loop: CATSRGGGASYNEQFF. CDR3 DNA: TGTGCCACATCGCGCGGCGGGGGGGCTTCCTACAATGAGCAGTTCTTC.

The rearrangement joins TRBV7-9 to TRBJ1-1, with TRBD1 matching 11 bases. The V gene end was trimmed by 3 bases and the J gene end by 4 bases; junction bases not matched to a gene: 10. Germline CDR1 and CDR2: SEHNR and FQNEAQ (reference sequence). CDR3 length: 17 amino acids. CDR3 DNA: TGTGCCAGCAGCTTCGAACCGGGACAGGGGGTAGGCACTGAAGCTTTCTTT. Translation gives CASSFEPGQGVGTEAFF.

CDR3: CASTQGSGANVLTF. The CDR3 DNA reads as TGTGCCAGTACCCAGGGCTCTGGGGCCAACGTCCTGACTTTC. V usage is TRBV19 and J usage is TRBJ2-6; a weak D match, TRBD1 (5 bases). The germline gives CDR1 LNHDA, CDR2 SQIVND (reference sequence). Trimming took off 7 bases at V and 0 bases at J, with 7 bases between the two ends. This CDR3 spans 14 amino acids.

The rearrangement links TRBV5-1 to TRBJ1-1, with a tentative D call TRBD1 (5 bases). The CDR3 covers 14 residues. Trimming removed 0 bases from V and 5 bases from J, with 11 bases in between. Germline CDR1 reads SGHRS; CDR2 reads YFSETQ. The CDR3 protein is CASSLAGVRTEAFF. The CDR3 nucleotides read TGCGCCAGCAGCTTGGCGGGGGTAAGAACTGAAGCTTTCTTT. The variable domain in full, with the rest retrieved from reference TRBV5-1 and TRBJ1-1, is KAGVTQTPRYLIKTRGQQVTLSCSPISGHRSVSWYQQTPGQGLQFLFEYFSETQRNKGNFPGRFSGRQFSNSRSEMNVSTLELGDSALYLCASSLAGVRTEAFFGQGTRLTVV.